A selection of T cell receptor beta chains follows, all from one sample in a study of cytomegalovirus exposure and HLA in healthy donors. Some clones are missing from TCRdb's copy, which holds only in-frame ones; the method was immunoSEQ multiplex PCR. Of 73,000 or so clones listed, around 94% were seen once; the top ten hold roughly 3.2%. Sample: PBMCs. The receptors were gathered from a woman aged 18 to 35 in good health and CMV-seropositive. Each CDR3 is given with its conserved first and last residue. Each record gives: D gene, J gene, V gene, clone size, CDR3 protein, CDR3 DNA. A D gene is named only where the DNA matches it firmly. Size values are once, few and many counts, or a class for expanded clones, and some rows have none.

TRBD1	TRBJ2-7	TRBV7-2	-	CASSDSGTGSYEQYF	TGTGCCAGCAGCGACTCCGGGACAGGATCCTACGAGCAGTACTTC
TRBD1	TRBJ2-7	TRBV27	-	CASSRRTGGDPYEQYF	TGTGCCAGCAGTCGACGGACAGGGGGCGATCCCTACGAGCAGTACTTC
-	TRBJ1-2	TRBV6-5	-	CASRDIPNYGYTF	TGTGCCAGCAGGGACATCCCTAACTATGGCTACACCTTC
TRBD1	TRBJ2-2	TRBV2	-	CASQRTGTNTGELFF	TGTGCCAGCCAAAGGACAGGGACGAACACCGGGGAGCTGTTTTTT
-	TRBJ2-6	TRBV19	few	CASSIDGGTGANVLTF	TGTGCCAGTAGTATAGATGGGGGGACTGGGGCCAACGTCCTGACTTTC
-	TRBJ2-5	TRBV29-1	-	CSVPTTGWEETQYF	TGCAGCGTCCCAACGACCGGGTGGGAAGAGACCCAGTACTTC
TRBD1	TRBJ2-7	TRBV11-3	-	CASSFRGPEQGAYEQYF	TGTGCCAGCAGCTTCAGGGGGCCCGAACAGGGAGCATACGAGCAGTACTTC
-	TRBJ1-1	TRBV6-5	-	CASSYRSVVNTEAFF	TGTGCCAGCAGTTACCGGAGTGTAGTGAACACTGAAGCTTTCTTT
TRBD2	TRBJ2-5	TRBV5-1	-	CASSLRSGGAPETQYF	TGCGCCAGCAGCTTGAGGTCCGGGGGGGCCCCAGAGACCCAGTACTTC
-	TRBJ2-3	TRBV6-5	once	CASSYSRADTQYF	TGTGCCAGCAGTTACTCGAGGGCTGATACGCAGTATTTT
TRBD1	TRBJ1-1	TRBV29-1	-	CSADRGPTEAFF	TGCAGCGCCGACAGGGGGCCCACCGAAGCTTTCTTT
-	TRBJ2-1	TRBV5-4	-	CASRVDRLGNEQFF	TGTGCCAGCAGGGTGGACAGATTGGGCAATGAGCAATTCTTC
-	TRBJ2-7	TRBV5-5	once	CASSLEARGLREQYF	TGTGCCAGCAGCTTGGAGGCCAGGGGCCTAAGGGAGCAGTACTTC
-	TRBJ1-2	TRBV4-1	-	CASSQNRVYTF	TGCGCCAGCAGCCAGAACAGGGTCTACACCTTC
-	TRBJ2-2	TRBV18	-	CASSPKQSTGELFF	TGTGCCAGCTCACCAAAACAGTCGACCGGGGAGCTGTTTTTT
TRBD2	TRBJ2-3	TRBV29-1	-	CSVEPRPLAGERDTQYF	TGCAGCGTTGAACCCCGTCCACTAGCGGGGGAAAGGGATACGCAGTATTTT
-	TRBJ1-4	TRBV7-2	-	CASSLGVRSTNEKLFF	TGTGCCAGCAGCTTAGGGGTGAGGAGTACTAATGAAAAACTGTTTTTT
-	TRBJ1-1	TRBV11-1	-	CASSLRAGRLNTEAFF	TGTGCCAGCAGCTTACGAGCCGGGAGATTGAACACTGAAGCTTTCTTT
TRBD1	TRBJ1-2	TRBV19	-	CASSILDRATTNYGYTF	TGTGCCAGTAGTATCCTGGACAGGGCTACGACTAACTATGGCTACACCTTC
-	TRBJ2-4	TRBV15	-	CATSRERTSNQYF	TGTGCCACCAGCAGGGAAAGGACATCGAATCAGTACTTC
-	TRBJ2-2	TRBV7-3	-	CASSYFGTPAGELFF	TGTGCCAGCAGCTACTTCGGGACTCCAGCCGGGGAGCTGTTTTTT
-	TRBJ2-1	TRBV5-1	once	CASSLGTGIEQFF	TGCGCCAGCAGCTTGGGAACAGGGATTGAGCAGTTCTTC
TRBD2	TRBJ2-3	TRBV6-5	-	CASRKSGTTDTQYF	TGTGCCAGCAGGAAGAGCGGGACCACAGATACGCAGTATTTT
TRBD2	TRBJ2-1	TRBV15	-	CATSSRGLVFEQFF	TGTGCCACCAGCAGCCGAGGACTAGTTTTTGAGCAGTTCTTC
TRBD2	TRBJ2-3	TRBV4-1	-	CASRKGGLVITDTQYF	TGCGCCAGCAGAAAAGGGGGACTAGTGATCACAGATACGCAGTATTTT
TRBD1	TRBJ2-1	TRBV5-6	-	CASSWRQGAREQFF	TGTGCCAGCAGCTGGAGACAGGGGGCTCGGGAGCAGTTCTTC
-	TRBJ1-5	TRBV19	-	CASSIALGGGDQPQHF	TGTGCCAGTAGTATAGCCCTAGGGGGGGGTGATCAGCCCCAGCATTTT
TRBD2	TRBJ2-3	TRBV4-3	-	CASSQDSLSGRMSTDTQYF	TGCGCCAGCAGCCAAGATTCCTTAAGCGGGAGGATGAGCACAGATACGCAGTATTTT
-	TRBJ2-1	TRBV5-6	-	CASSPLYEVHEQFF	TGTGCCAGCAGCCCCTTATATGAGGTCCATGAGCAGTTCTTC
TRBD2	TRBJ2-7	TRBV4-2	-	CASSQDGLAGLSYEQYF	TGTGCCAGCAGCCAAGATGGACTAGCGGGGCTATCCTACGAGCAGTACTTC
-	TRBJ1-3	TRBV7-9	-	CASSLATGPAGNTIYF	TGTGCCAGCAGCTTAGCAACAGGGCCAGCTGGAAACACCATATATTTT
TRBD2	TRBJ2-7	TRBV4-1	-	CASSLGLAGLSYEQYF	TGCGCCAGCAGCCTAGGACTAGCGGGACTATCCTACGAGCAGTACTTC
-	TRBJ2-3	TRBV29-1	-	CSVEDRGTEGTDTQYF	TGCAGCGTTGAAGATCGGGGGACAGAGGGCACAGATACGCAGTATTTT
TRBD2	TRBJ2-1	TRBV29-1	-	CSVERGSGGAWSYNEQFF	TGCAGCGTTGAAAGGGGTAGCGGGGGGGCCTGGTCCTACAATGAGCAGTTCTTC
TRBD1	TRBJ2-1	TRBV10-3	-	CAISWSGQAYNEQFF	TGTGCCATCAGTTGGTCGGGACAGGCATACAATGAGCAGTTCTTC
TRBD2	TRBJ2-7	TRBV7-9	-	CASSLGLGTSSRSYEQYF	TGTGCCAGCAGCTTAGGGTTAGGGACTAGCTCCCGCTCCTACGAGCAGTACTTC
TRBD1	TRBJ1-3	TRBV19	-	CASTQGQDSGNTIYF	TGTGCCAGTACACAGGGGCAAGACTCTGGAAACACCATATATTTT
TRBD2	TRBJ2-1	TRBV9	-	CASSVSPGTSGDNEQFF	TGTGCCAGCAGCGTTAGCCCCGGGACTAGCGGGGACAATGAGCAGTTCTTC
TRBD1	TRBJ2-7	TRBV5-1	-	CASSPGGLSYEQYF	TGCGCCAGCAGCCCAGGGGGTTTGTCCTACGAGCAGTACTTC
-	TRBJ1-2	TRBV6-4	-	CASSDSGRIDGYTF	TGTGCCAGCAGTGACTCGGGGCGGATAGATGGCTACACCTTC
-	TRBJ1-5	TRBV5-5	once	CASSLKPALGSGNQPQHF	TGTGCCAGCAGCCTTAAACCTGCTCTAGGTTCGGGCAATCAGCCCCAGCATTTT
TRBD2	TRBJ2-3	TRBV6-1	-	CASSEARAGGTADTQYF	TGTGCCAGCAGTGAAGCGAGAGCGGGAGGGACGGCGGATACGCAGTATTTT
-	TRBJ2-7	TRBV10-3	-	CAISDRSYEQYF	TGTGCCATCAGTGACAGGTCCTACGAGCAGTACTTC
-	TRBJ1-4	TRBV5-6	-	CASSLAGVNEKLFF	TGTGCCAGCAGCTTGGCAGGGGTTAATGAAAAACTGTTTTTT
TRBD2	TRBJ2-7	TRBV6-1	-	CASSDAGGGYEQYF	TGTGCCAGCAGTGACGCGGGAGGGGGCTACGAGCAGTACTTC
-	TRBJ1-5	TRBV7-2	-	CASSLGLNNQPQHF	TGTGCCAGCAGCTTAGGACTCAACAATCAGCCCCAGCATTTT
TRBD2	TRBJ2-1	TRBV12-5	-	CASGSGLAGVYEQFF	TGTGCTAGTGGTTCGGGACTAGCGGGAGTTTATGAGCAGTTCTTC
TRBD1	TRBJ1-6	TRBV7-6	-	CASSLQGQANSPLHF	TGTGCCAGCAGCTTACAGGGACAGGCCAATTCACCCCTCCACTTT
TRBD2	TRBJ2-3	TRBV5-4	-	CASSSAVLAGGTDTQYF	TGTGCCAGCAGCTCGGCCGTTTTAGCGGGGGGCACAGATACGCAGTATTTT
TRBD1	TRBJ2-1	TRBV7-2	few	CASSSYRGISYNEQFF	TGTGCCAGCAGCTCATACAGGGGGATTAGTTACAATGAGCAGTTCTTC
TRBD2	TRBJ2-3	TRBV7-8	-	CASSANSGRASVAQYF	TGTGCCAGCAGCGCAAATAGCGGGAGGGCGAGCGTTGCGCAGTATTTT
TRBD1	TRBJ1-2	TRBV4-1	-	CASSQAQQGTYGYTF	TGCGCCAGCAGCCAAGCACAACAGGGGACCTATGGCTACACCTTC